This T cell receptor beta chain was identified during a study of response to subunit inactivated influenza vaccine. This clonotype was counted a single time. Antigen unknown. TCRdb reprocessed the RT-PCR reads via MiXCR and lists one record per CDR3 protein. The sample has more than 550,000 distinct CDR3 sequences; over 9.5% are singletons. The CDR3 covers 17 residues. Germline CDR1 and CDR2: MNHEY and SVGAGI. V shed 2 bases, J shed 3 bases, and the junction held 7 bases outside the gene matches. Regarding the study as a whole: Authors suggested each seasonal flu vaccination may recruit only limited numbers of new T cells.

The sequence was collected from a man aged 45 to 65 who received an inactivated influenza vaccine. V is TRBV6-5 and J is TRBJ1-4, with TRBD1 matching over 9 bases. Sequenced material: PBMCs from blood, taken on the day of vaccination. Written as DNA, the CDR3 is TGTGCCAGCAGTTACCAGGGACAGGGATTTGCTAATGAAAAACTGTTTTTT. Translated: CASSYQGQGFANEKLFF.